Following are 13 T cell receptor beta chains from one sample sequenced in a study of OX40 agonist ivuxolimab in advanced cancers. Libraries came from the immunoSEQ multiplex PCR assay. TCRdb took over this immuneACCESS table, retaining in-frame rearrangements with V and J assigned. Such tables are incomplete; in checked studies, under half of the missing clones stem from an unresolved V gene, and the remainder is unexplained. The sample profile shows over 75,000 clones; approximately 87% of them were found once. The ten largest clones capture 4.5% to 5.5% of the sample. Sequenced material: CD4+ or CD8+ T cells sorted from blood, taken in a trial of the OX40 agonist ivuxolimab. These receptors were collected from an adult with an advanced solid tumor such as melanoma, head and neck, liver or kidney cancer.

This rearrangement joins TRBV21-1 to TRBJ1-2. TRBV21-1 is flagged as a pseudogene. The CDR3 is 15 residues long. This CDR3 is CASSKGPGLTGGYTF. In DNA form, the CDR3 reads TGTGCCAGCAGCAAAGGGCCGGGACTGACTGGTGGCTACACCTTC.

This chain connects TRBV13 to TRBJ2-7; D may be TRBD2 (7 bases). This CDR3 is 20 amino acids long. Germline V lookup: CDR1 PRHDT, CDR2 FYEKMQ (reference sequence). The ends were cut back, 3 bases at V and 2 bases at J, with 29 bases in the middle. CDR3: CASSLAGVGGHTESTYEQYV. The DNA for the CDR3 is TGTGCCAGCAGCTTGGCGGGGGTCGGGGGACACACCGAATCTACCTACGAGCAGTACGTC.

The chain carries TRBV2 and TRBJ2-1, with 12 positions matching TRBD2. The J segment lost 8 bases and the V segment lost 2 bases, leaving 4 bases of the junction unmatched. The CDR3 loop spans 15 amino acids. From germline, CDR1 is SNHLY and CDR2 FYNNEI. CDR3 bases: TGTGCCAGCAGTGAAACCCTAGCGGGAGGGCATGAGCAGTTCTTC. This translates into CASSETLAGGHEQFF. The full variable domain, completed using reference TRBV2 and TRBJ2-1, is EPEVTQTPSHQVTQMGQEVILRCVPISNHLYFYWYRQILGQKVEFLVSFYNNEISEKSEIFDDQFSVERPDGSNFTLKIRSTKLEDSAMYFCASSETLAGGHEQFFGPGTRLTVL.

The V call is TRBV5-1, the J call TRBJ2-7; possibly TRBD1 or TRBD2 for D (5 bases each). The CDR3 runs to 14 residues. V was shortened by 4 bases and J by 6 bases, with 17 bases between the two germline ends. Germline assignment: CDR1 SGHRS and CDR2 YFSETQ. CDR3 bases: TGCGCCAGCAGCGAGACGAGGGGCGGGCGCGAGCAGTACGTC. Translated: CASSETRGGREQYV.

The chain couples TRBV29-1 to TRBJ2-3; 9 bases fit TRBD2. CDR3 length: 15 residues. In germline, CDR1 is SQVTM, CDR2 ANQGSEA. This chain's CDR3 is CTGSPLAGGTDTQYF. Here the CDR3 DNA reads TGCACGGGTTCCCCTTTAGCGGGAGGCACAGATACGCAGTATTTT.

CDR3 amino acids: CASSFPVLAGARNEQFF. CDR3 in DNA: TGTGCCAGCAGCTTCCCGGTCTTAGCGGGAGCGCGGAATGAGCAGTTCTTC. The gene calls are TRBV7-9 and TRBJ2-1; 9 bases map to TRBD2. Looked up from germline, CDR1 is SEHNR and CDR2 is FQNEAQ (reference sequence). J gave up 7 bases and V 3 bases, and 13 bases lay outside the gene matches. The CDR3 sequence is 17 residues long.

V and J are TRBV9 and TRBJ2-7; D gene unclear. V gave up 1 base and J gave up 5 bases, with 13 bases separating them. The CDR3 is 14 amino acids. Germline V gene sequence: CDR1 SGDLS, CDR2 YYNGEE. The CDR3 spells CASSVRDDLDEQYF. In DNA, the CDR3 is TGTGCCAGCAGCGTAAGGGATGACTTAGACGAGCAGTACTTC.

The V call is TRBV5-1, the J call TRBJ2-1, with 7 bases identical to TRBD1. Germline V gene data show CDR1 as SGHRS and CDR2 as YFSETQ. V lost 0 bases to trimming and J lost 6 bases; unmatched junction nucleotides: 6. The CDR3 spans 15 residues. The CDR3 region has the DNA TGCGCCAGCAGCTTGGCCGGGACAGACGCCAATGAGCAGTTCTTC. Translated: CASSLAGTDANEQFF.

The CDR3 loop is CASSKEGDSGANVLTF. CDR3 bases: TGTGCCAGCAGCAAAGAAGGGGACTCTGGGGCCAACGTCCTGACTTTC. J is TRBJ2-6 and V is TRBV21-1; TRBD1 is the table's D call, not checked against the DNA. TRBV21-1 is a known pseudogene. This CDR3 spans 16 amino acids.

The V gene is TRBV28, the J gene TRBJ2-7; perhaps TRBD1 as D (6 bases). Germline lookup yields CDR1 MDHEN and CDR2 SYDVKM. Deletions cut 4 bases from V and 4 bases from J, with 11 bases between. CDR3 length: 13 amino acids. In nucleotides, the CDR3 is TGTGCCAGCAGTTCACAGGGTAGATACGAGCAGTACTTC. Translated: CASSSQGRYEQYF.

The CDR3 DNA reads TGTGCCAGCAGTGAATCGGGCGGAGGACTAGCGGACTACGAGCAGTACTTC. Residues: CASSESGGGLADYEQYF. This chain uses TRBV25-1 with TRBJ2-7, with 10 bases fitting TRBD2. Germline CDR1 is MGHDK and CDR2 is SYGVNS. This CDR3 comprises 17 residues. The ends lost 1 base at V and 3 bases at J; junction bases unmatched: 9.

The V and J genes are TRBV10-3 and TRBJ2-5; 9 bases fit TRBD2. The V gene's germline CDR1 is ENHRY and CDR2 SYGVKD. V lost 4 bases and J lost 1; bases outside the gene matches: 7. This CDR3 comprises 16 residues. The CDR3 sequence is CAISVGTSGPQETQYF. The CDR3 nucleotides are TGTGCCATCAGTGTGGGAACTAGCGGGCCCCAAGAGACCCAGTACTTC.

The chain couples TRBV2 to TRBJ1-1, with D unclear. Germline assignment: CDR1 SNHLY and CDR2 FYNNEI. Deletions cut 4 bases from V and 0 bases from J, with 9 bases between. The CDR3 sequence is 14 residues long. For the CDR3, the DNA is TGTGCCAGCAGTGCCCGGGAACTGAACACTGAAGCTTTCTTT. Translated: CASSARELNTEAFF.